This T cell receptor beta chain is drawn from a study of beta chain features in type 1 diabetes. Notes on the study in general: Reads derived from cDNA could over-represent cells showing high TCR expression.

In this sample, this clone turned up a few times. Its antigen remains unidentified. The study reverse transcribed the entire isolated RNA, so it sequenced expressed TCRB transcripts. Profiling relied on immunoSEQ multiplex PCR, and the TCRdb table lists in-frame clones only, not all of them. The data hold a few hundred thousand clones, with about 14% observed a single time. The CDR3 runs 12 residues. Germline assignment: CDR1 SGHDT and CDR2 YYEEEE. Trimming shortened V by 2 bases and J by 4 bases, and 4 bases separated the two germline ends. Isolation of CD4+ naive, central memory, regulatory and stem cell-like memory cells was achieved by sorting via CD45RO/CCR7/CD25/CD127/CD95/CD27. Purity above 95% was achieved in all sorted populations.

The sample comprised central memory CD4+ T cells from blood. The V gene is TRBV5-6, the J gene TRBJ1-5, with D uncertain. The clonotype originates from a man aged 25 to 40 in good health. CDR3: CASSFGNQPQHF. The CDR3 nucleotides are TGTGCCAGCAGCTTTGGTAATCAGCCCCAGCATTTT. Full variable domain (remainder filled in from reference TRBV5-6 and TRBJ1-5): DAGVTQSPTHLIKTRGQQVTLRCSPKSGHDTVSWYQQALGQGPQFIFQYYEEEERQRGNFPDRFSGHQFPNYSSELNVNALLLGDSALYLCASSFGNQPQHFGDGTRLSIL.